This T cell receptor beta chain was sequenced in a study of cytomegalovirus exposure and HLA in healthy donors. Study-level information: An earlier analysis identified 117 million unique TCR beta sequences in 150 million to 200 million T cells.

PCR used 60 Vbeta primers and 13 Jbeta primers. Some clones are missing from TCRdb's copy, which holds only in-frame ones; the method was immunoSEQ multiplex PCR. Here the sample spans roughly 140,000 clones, around 10% being singletons. The CDR3 consists of 16 residues. CDR1 and CDR2 (germline): MNHEY, SVGAGI. Sequenced input: PBMCs. The genes are TRBV6-5 and TRBJ2-5, with 10 bases fitting TRBD1. The J call may be mistaken, given a closer DNA end match to TRBJ2-7. This clonotype was obtained from a male donor in good health and CMV-seronegative. This CDR3 is CASSYLIGTGVNEQYF. The DNA of the CDR3 is TGTGCCAGCAGTTACCTAATAGGGACAGGGGTGAACGAGCAGTACTTC.